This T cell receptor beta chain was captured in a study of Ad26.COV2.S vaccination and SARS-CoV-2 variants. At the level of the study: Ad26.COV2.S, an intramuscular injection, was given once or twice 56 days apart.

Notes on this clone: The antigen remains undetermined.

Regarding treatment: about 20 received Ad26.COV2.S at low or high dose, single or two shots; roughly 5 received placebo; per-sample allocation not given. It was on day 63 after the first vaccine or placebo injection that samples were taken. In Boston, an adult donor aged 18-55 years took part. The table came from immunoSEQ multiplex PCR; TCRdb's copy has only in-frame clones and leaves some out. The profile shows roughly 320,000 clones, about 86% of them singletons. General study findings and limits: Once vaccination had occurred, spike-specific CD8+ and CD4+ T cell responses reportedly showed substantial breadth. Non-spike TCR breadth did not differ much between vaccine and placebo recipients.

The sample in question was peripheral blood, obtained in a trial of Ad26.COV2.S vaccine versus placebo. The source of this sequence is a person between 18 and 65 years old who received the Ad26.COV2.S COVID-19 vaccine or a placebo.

In nucleotides, the CDR3 is TGTGCCAGCAGCTTACAGGGGGATAATTCACCCCTCCACTTT. Its protein is CASSLQGDNSPLHF. V usage is TRBV7-2 and J usage is TRBJ1-6; 7 bases match TRBD1. Germline CDR1 and CDR2: SGHTA and FQGNSA. CDR3 length equals 14 residues. J lost 5 bases, V lost 2 bases, and 0 bases had no gene match.